What follows is one T cell receptor (beta chain) and its context. CDR1 and CDR2 (germline): SGHNT, YYREEE (reference sequence). V was trimmed by 3 bases and J by 3 bases, leaving 16 bases between them. The CDR3 spans 15 residues. The sample originates from a study of cytomegalovirus exposure and HLA in healthy donors. PCR amplification relied on 60 Vbeta primers (plus 13 Jbeta primers). Sequencing used immunoSEQ multiplex PCR; TCRdb keeps in-frame clones, though not all of them. The sample table sets out 150,000 to 200,000 clones. The sequence was obtained from a boy younger than 18 in good health and CMV-seronegative. The chain has TRBV5-4 and TRBJ2-7, with a possible D match to TRBD1 (7 bases). The sequenced sample consisted of PBMCs. In nucleotides, the CDR3 is TGTGCCAGCAGCTGGGGGGACAGACCTTTCTACGAGCAGTACTTC. It is translated as CASSWGDRPFYEQYF.